The source of this TCR beta chain is a study of T cell responses to AZD1222 COVID-19 vaccine. CDR3 length: 17 residues. Germline lookup yields CDR1 DFQATT and CDR2 SNEGSKA (reference sequence). Trimming took 3 bases from V and 4 from J, leaving 22 bases between them. Study observations and caveats: In a largely white British group with more females than males, clonal diversity was possibly underestimated.

Points on this clone: Its antigen remains unknown.

The repertoire was sequenced with immunoSEQ multiplex PCR; TCRdb's copy has only in-frame clones and lacks some. Of some 150,000 clones in the sample, 88% were seen once. This receptor was taken from an adult who had recovered from COVID-19. Sequencing used peripheral blood, obtained after recovery from COVID-19. The chain couples TRBV20-1 to TRBJ1-5; maybe TRBD1 (6 bases). This CDR3 is CSASLGGNREGNQPQHF. The CDR3 nucleotides read TGCAGTGCTAGTCTGGGGGGCAACAGGGAGGGGAATCAGCCCCAGCATTTT.